This TCR beta chain came from a study of Graves' ophthalmopathy and Graves' hyperthyroidism. The CDR3 consists of 16 residues. CDR1 MNHNS and CDR2 SASEGT come from the germline V gene. Trimming removed 4 bases at V and 6 bases at J, with 22 bases between. In this sample, this clonotype turned up many times. RNA transcripts yielded amplified TCR beta CDR3 regions. Second-round multiplex PCR came after first-round RT-PCR with HTBI primers. TCRdb processed the multiplex PCR reads anew with MiXCR; each CDR3 protein has one entry. This sample carries approximately 480,000 distinct CDR3 sequences, approximately 15% of them seen once, and the ten largest clones take 8% to 10%.

This chain uses TRBV6-1 with TRBJ2-7, with a weak D call TRBD1 (6 bases). Sequenced sample: blood. This receptor was identified in a woman in her thirties with Graves' ophthalmopathy. The chain's CDR3 is CASSAHTGTRGSEQYF. The CDR3 DNA sequence: TGTGCCAGCAGTGCCCACACCGGGACAAGGGGGTCCGAGCAGTACTTC.